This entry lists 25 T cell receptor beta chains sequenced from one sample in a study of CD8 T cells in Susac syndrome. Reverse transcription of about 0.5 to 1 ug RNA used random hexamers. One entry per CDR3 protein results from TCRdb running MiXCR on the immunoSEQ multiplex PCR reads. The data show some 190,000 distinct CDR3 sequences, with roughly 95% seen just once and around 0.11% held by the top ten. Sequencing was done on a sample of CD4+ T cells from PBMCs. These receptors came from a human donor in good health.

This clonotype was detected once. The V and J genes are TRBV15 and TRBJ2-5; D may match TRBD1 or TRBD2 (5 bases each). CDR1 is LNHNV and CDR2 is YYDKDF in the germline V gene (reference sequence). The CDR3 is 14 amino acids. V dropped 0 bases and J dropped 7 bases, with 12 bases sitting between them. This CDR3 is CATSRDTGTGTQYF. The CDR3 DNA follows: TGTGCCACCAGCAGAGATACGGGGACGGGGACCCAGTACTTC.

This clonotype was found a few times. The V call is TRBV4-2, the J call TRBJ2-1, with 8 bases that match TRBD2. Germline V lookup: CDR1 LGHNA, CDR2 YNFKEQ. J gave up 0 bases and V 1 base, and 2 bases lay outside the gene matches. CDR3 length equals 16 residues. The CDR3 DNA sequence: TGTGCCAGCAGCCAAGCCAGCGGGAGCTCCTACAATGAGCAGTTCTTC. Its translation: CASSQASGSSYNEQFF.

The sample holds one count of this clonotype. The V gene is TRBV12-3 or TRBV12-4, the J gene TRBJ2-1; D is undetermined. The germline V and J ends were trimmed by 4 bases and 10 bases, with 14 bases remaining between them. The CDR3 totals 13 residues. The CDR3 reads CASSSSRPREQFF. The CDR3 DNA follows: TGTGCCAGCAGTTCGAGTCGCCCCAGGGAGCAGTTCTTC.

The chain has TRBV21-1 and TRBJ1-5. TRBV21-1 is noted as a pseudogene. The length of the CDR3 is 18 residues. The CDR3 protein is CASSNGREVSYSNQPQHF. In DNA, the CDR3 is TGTGCCAGCAGCAATGGTCGGGAGGTCAGCTATAGCAATCAGCCCCAGCATTTT.

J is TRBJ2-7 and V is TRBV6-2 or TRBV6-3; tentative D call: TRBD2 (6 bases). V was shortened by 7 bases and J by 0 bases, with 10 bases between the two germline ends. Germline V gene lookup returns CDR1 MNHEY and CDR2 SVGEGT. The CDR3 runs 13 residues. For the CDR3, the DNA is TGTGCCAGCACGGGACTCAACTCCTACGAGCAGTACTTC. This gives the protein CASTGLNSYEQYF.

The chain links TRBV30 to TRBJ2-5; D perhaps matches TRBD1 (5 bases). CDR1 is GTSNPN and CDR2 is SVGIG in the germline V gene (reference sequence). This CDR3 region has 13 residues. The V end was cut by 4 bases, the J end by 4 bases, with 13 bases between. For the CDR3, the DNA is TGTGCCTGGAACAGGACCTACGCAGAGACCCAGTACTTC. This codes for CAWNRTYAETQYF.

The CDR3 protein is CSVTDRVNEKLFF. The CDR3 DNA reads as TGCAGTGTAACGGACAGGGTTAATGAAAAACTGTTTTTT. The chain joins TRBV20-1 to TRBJ1-4, with 8 bases fitting TRBD1. This CDR3 is 13 amino acids long. Germline V gene sequence: CDR1 DFQATT, CDR2 SNEGSKA (reference sequence). Germline trimming cut 7 bases from V and 4 bases from J; bases unmatched to any gene: 5.

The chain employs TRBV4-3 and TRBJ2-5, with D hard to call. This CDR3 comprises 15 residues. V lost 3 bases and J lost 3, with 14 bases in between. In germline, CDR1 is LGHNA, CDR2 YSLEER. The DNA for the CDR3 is TGCGCCAGCAGCCAGCTCAGGTCGCCCAAAGAGACCCAGTACTTC. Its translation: CASSQLRSPKETQYF.

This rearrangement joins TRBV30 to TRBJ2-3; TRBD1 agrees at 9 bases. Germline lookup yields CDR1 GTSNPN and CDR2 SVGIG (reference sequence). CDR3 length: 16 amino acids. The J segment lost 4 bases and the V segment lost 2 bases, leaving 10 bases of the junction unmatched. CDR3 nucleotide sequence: TGTGCCTGGAGTCCTAGGACAGGGGTTTTATCAGATACGCAGTATTTT. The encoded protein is CAWSPRTGVLSDTQYF.

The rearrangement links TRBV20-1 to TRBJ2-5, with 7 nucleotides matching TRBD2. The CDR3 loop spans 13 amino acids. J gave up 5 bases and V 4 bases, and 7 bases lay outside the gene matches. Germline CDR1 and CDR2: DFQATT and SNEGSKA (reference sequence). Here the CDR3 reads CSAKDGGKETQYF. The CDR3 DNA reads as TGCAGTGCTAAGGACGGGGGGAAGGAGACCCAGTACTTC.

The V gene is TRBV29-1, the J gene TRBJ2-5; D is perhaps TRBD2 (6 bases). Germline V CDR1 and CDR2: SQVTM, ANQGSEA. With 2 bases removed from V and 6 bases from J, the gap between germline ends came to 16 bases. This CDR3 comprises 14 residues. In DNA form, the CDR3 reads TGCAGCGTTGAATTCGTGGGAGGAGCGAAGACCCAGTACTTC. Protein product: CSVEFVGGAKTQYF. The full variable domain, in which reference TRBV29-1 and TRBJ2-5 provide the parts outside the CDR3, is SAVISQKPSRDICQRGTSLTIQCQVDSQVTMMFWYRQQPGQSLTLIATANQGSEATYESGFVIDKFPISRPNLTFSTLTVSNMSPEDSSIYLCSVEFVGGAKTQYFGPGTRLLVL.

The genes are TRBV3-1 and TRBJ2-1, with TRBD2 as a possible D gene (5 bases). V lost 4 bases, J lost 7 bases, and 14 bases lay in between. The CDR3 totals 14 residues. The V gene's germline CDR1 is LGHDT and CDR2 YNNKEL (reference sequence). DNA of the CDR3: TGTGCCAGCAGCCTGCGAGGGAGTACTAATGAGCAGTTCTTC. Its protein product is CASSLRGSTNEQFF.

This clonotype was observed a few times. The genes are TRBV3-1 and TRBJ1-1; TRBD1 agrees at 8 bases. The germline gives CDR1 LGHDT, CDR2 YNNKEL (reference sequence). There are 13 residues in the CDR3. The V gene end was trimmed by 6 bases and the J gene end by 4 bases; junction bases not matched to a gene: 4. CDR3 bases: TGTGCCAGCAGTCGCACAGGGGGCACTGAAGCTTTCTTT. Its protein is CASSRTGGTEAFF.

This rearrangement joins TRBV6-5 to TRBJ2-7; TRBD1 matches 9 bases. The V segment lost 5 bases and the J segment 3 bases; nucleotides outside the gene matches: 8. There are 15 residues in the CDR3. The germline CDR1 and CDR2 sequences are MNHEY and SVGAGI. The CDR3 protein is CASSTQDRGLYEQYF. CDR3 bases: TGTGCCAGCAGTACCCAGGACAGGGGACTCTACGAGCAGTACTTC.

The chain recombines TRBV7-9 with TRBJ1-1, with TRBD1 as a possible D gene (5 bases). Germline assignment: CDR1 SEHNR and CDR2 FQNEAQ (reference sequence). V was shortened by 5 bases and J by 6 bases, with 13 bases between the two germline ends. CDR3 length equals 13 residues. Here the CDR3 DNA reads TGTGCCAGCAGCCCCAGGGTATCGTCTGAAGCTTTCTTT. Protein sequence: CASSPRVSSEAFF.

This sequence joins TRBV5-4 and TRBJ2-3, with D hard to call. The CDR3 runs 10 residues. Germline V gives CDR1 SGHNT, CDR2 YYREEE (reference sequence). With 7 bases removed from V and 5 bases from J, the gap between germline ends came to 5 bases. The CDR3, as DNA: TGTGCCAGCCGGAAAGATACGCAGTATTTT. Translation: CASRKDTQYF.

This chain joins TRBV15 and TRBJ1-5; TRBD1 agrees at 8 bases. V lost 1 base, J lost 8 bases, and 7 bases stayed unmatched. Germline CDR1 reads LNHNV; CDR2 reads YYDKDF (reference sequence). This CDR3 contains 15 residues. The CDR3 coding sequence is TGTGCCACCAGCAGAGTCGGGCAGGGGGCTGAGCCCCAGCATTTT. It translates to CATSRVGQGAEPQHF.

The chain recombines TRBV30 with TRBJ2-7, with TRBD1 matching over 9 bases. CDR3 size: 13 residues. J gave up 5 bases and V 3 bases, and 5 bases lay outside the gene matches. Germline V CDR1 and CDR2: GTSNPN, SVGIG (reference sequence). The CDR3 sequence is CAWSRDRDHEQYF. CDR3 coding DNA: TGTGCCTGGAGCCGGGACAGGGACCACGAGCAGTACTTC. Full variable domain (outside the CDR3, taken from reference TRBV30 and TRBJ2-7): SQTIHQWPATLVQPVGSPLSLECTVEGTSNPNLYWYRQAAGRGLQLLFYSVGIGQISSEVPQNLSASRPQDRQFILSSKKLLLSDSGFYLCAWSRDRDHEQYFGPGTRLTVT.

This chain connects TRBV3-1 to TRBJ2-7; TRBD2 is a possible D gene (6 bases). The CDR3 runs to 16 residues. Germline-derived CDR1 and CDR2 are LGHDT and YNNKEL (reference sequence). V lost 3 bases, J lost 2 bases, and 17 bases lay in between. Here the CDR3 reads CASSHKGWTTTYEQYF. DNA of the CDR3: TGTGCCAGCAGCCATAAGGGCTGGACTACCACCTACGAGCAGTACTTC.

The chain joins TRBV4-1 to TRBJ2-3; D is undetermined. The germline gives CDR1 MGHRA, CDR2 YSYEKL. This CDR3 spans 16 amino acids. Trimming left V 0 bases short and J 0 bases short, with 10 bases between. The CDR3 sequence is CASSQDPGGSTDTQYF. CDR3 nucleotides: TGCGCCAGCAGCCAAGATCCCGGCGGTAGCACAGATACGCAGTATTTT.

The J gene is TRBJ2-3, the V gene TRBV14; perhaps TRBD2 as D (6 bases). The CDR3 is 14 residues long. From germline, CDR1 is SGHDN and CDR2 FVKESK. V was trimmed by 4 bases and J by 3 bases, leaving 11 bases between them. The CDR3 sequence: CASSRRDLTDTQYF. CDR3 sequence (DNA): TGTGCCAGCAGCCGCCGGGACTTAACAGATACGCAGTATTTT.

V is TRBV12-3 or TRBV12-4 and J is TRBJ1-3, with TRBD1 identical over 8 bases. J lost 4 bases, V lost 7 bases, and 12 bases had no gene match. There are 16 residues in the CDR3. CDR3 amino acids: CASILEKDRAGNTIYF. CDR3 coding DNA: TGTGCCAGCATCCTTGAGAAGGACAGGGCAGGAAACACCATATATTTT.

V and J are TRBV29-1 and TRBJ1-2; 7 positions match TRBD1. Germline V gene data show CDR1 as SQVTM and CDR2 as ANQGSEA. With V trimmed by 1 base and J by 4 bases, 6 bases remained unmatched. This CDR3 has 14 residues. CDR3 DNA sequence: TGCAGCGTTGAAGTAGGGACAGAGCGCTATGGCTACACCTTC. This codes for CSVEVGTERYGYTF.

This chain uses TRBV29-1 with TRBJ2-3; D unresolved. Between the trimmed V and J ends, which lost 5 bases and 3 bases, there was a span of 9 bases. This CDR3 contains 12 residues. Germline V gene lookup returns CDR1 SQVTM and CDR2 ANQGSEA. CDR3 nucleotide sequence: TGCAGCGTTTATGGCGAGACAGATACGCAGTATTTT. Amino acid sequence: CSVYGETDTQYF.

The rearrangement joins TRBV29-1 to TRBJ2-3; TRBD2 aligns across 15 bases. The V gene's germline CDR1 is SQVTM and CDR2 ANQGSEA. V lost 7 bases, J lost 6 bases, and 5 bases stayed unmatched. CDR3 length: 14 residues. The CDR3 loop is CSAGTSGRKDTQYF. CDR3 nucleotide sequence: TGCAGCGCCGGGACTAGCGGGAGGAAGGATACGCAGTATTTT.